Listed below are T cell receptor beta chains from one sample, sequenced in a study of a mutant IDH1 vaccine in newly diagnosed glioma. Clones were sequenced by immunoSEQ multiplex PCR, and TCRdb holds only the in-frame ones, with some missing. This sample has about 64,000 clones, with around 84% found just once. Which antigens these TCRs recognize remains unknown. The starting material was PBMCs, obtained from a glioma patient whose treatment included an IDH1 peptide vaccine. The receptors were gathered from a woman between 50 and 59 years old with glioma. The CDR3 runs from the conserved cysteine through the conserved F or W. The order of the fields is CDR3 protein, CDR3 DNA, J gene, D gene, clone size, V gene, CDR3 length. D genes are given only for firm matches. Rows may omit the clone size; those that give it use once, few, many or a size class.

CDR3: CSARGNQPQHF
DNA: TGCAGTGCTAGAGGGAATCAGCCCCAGCATTTT
J: TRBJ1-5
D: .
size: .
V: TRBV20-1
length: 11

CDR3: CASSRYRATNEKLFF
DNA: TGTGCCAGCAGTCGGTACAGGGCAACTAATGAAAAACTGTTTTTT
J: TRBJ1-4
D: .
size: .
V: TRBV2
length: 15

CDR3: CASSETPNDGVNRSPLHF
DNA: TGTGCCAGCAGCGAGACCCCAAACGACGGAGTCAATAGGTCACCCCTCCACTTT
J: TRBJ1-6
D: .
size: .
V: TRBV9
length: 18

CDR3: CATLKATASTETQYF
DNA: TGTGCCACCCTCAAAGCTACAGCTTCGACGGAGACCCAGTACTTC
J: TRBJ2-5
D: .
size: .
V: TRBV6-5
length: 15

CDR3: CASTSTGISPYNEQFF
DNA: TGTGCCAGCACCTCAACAGGGATCTCGCCCTACAATGAGCAGTTCTTC
J: TRBJ2-1
D: .
size: .
V: TRBV6-6
length: 16

CDR3: CASTLVGPRAEQYF
DNA: TGTGCCAGCACCCTGGTGGGGCCAAGGGCCGAGCAGTACTTC
J: TRBJ2-7
D: .
size: .
V: TRBV2
length: 14

CDR3: CSARANIQYF
DNA: TGCAGTGCTAGAGCTAATATACAGTACTTC
J: TRBJ2-5
D: .
size: .
V: TRBV20-1
length: 10

CDR3: CASSSHSPDRDGGYTF
DNA: TGTGCCAGCAGCTCCCACTCCCCGGACAGGGACGGAGGCTACACCTTC
J: TRBJ1-2
D: TRBD1
size: .
V: TRBV7-9
length: 16

CDR3: CASTVDSSYEQYF
DNA: TGTGCCAGCACCGTGGACAGCTCCTACGAGCAGTACTTC
J: TRBJ2-7
D: .
size: few
V: TRBV6-1
length: 13

CDR3: CASSVGDSGQGPRTEAFF
DNA: TGTGCCAGCAGCGTAGGCGACTCCGGACAGGGACCACGGACTGAAGCTTTCTTT
J: TRBJ1-1
D: TRBD1
size: .
V: TRBV9
length: 18

CDR3: CASSTLQGRTEAFF
DNA: TGTGCCAGCAGTACCCTACAGGGTAGGACTGAAGCTTTCTTT
J: TRBJ1-1
D: .
size: .
V: TRBV9
length: 14

CDR3: CASSYMTGNYGYTF
DNA: TGTGCCAGCAGTTATATGACAGGAAACTATGGCTACACCTTC
J: TRBJ1-2
D: .
size: .
V: TRBV6-6
length: 14

CDR3: CASSHTRTDTQYF
DNA: TGTGCCAGCAGTCACACCCGCACAGATACGCAGTATTTT
J: TRBJ2-3
D: .
size: few
V: TRBV27
length: 13

CDR3: CASRRGASATNEKLFF
DNA: TGTGCCAGCCGACGGGGGGCGTCGGCAACTAATGAAAAACTGTTTTTT
J: TRBJ1-4
D: .
size: .
V: TRBV2
length: 16

CDR3: CASSLVPAGQNYGYTF
DNA: TGTGCCAGCAGCTTAGTCCCCGCCGGACAGAACTATGGCTACACCTTC
J: TRBJ1-2
D: .
size: .
V: TRBV7-2
length: 16

CDR3: CSVDKGGRRSDTQYF
DNA: TGCAGCGTGGACAAGGGGGGCCGCCGGTCAGATACGCAGTATTTT
J: TRBJ2-3
D: .
size: .
V: TRBV29-1
length: 15

CDR3: CASSETGPSTDTQYF
DNA: TGCGCCAGCAGTGAGACGGGGCCAAGCACAGATACGCAGTATTTT
J: TRBJ2-3
D: .
size: few
V: TRBV10-1
length: 15

CDR3: CASSEDRGTEAFF
DNA: TGTGCCAGCAGCGAAGATCGGGGGACTGAAGCTTTCTTT
J: TRBJ1-1
D: .
size: once
V: TRBV11-3
length: 13

CDR3: CASSSSTDTQYF
DNA: TGTGCCAGCAGCTCCAGCACAGATACGCAGTATTTT
J: TRBJ2-3
D: .
size: .
V: TRBV7-9
length: 12

CDR3: CATASGAGGDEQFF
DNA: TGTGCCACCGCGTCGGGGGCCGGGGGAGATGAGCAGTTCTTC
J: TRBJ2-1
D: .
size: .
V: TRBV28
length: 14

CDR3: CSARAGVWGYTF
DNA: TGCAGCGCCAGAGCAGGAGTGTGGGGCTACACCTTC
J: TRBJ1-2
D: .
size: .
V: TRBV29-1
length: 12

CDR3: CAIQGATDTQYF
DNA: TGTGCCATTCAGGGGGCAACAGATACGCAGTATTTT
J: TRBJ2-3
D: TRBD1
size: .
V: TRBV10-3
length: 12

CDR3: CASSHSRTEAFF
DNA: TGTGCCAGCAGTCATTCGCGGACTGAAGCTTTCTTT
J: TRBJ1-1
D: .
size: .
V: TRBV11-3
length: 12

CDR3: CASSLHWTGTNTEAFF
DNA: TGTGCCAGCAGCCTGCACTGGACAGGGACGAACACTGAAGCTTTCTTT
J: TRBJ1-1
D: TRBD1
size: .
V: TRBV4-2
length: 16

CDR3: CASSFRDSLNEKLFF
DNA: TGCGCCAGCAGCTTCCGAGACAGCCTGAATGAAAAACTGTTTTTT
J: TRBJ1-4
D: .
size: .
V: TRBV5-1
length: 15

CDR3: CASSIRSSGDYNEQFF
DNA: TGTGCCAGCAGCATCCGTTCTAGCGGGGACTACAATGAGCAGTTCTTC
J: TRBJ2-1
D: TRBD2
size: .
V: TRBV9
length: 16

CDR3: CASSPQDRNTEAFF
DNA: TGTGCCAGCAGCCCCCAGGACAGGAACACTGAAGCTTTCTTT
J: TRBJ1-1
D: .
size: .
V: TRBV5-4
length: 14

CDR3: CASRTADEKLFF
DNA: TGTGCCAGCAGGACCGCTGATGAAAAACTGTTTTTT
J: TRBJ1-4
D: .
size: .
V: TRBV6-1
length: 12

CDR3: CASSQERGEQYF
DNA: TGCGCCAGCAGCCAAGAACGTGGGGAGCAGTACTTC
J: TRBJ2-7
D: .
size: .
V: TRBV4-1
length: 12

CDR3: CASSTQDRGLLAYF
DNA: TGTGCCAGCAGTACCCAGGACAGGGGGCTCCTTGCCTACTTC
J: TRBJ1-2
D: TRBD1
size: .
V: TRBV25-1
length: 14

CDR3: CASSPTMGTAYGELFF
DNA: TGTGCCAGCAGCCCCACTATGGGGACAGCTTACGGGGAGCTGTTTTTT
J: TRBJ2-2
D: TRBD1
size: .
V: TRBV5-5
length: 16

CDR3: CASSYTRQGSGEKLFF
DNA: TGTGCCAGCAGTTACACACGTCAGGGGTCCGGCGAAAAACTGTTTTTT
J: TRBJ1-4
D: .
size: .
V: TRBV6-5
length: 16

CDR3: CASSLGSNQPQHF
DNA: TGTGCCAGCAGCTTGGGTAGCAATCAGCCCCAGCATTTT
J: TRBJ1-5
D: .
size: .
V: TRBV11-2
length: 13

CDR3: CASSATLYTGELFF
DNA: TGCGCCAGCAGCGCCACACTTTACACCGGGGAGCTGTTTTTT
J: TRBJ2-2
D: .
size: .
V: TRBV5-1
length: 14

CDR3: CASSQQRTFGEQYF
DNA: TGTGCCAGCAGCCAACAACGGACTTTTGGCGAGCAGTACTTC
J: TRBJ2-7
D: .
size: .
V: TRBV14
length: 14

CDR3: CASSQGDMHEQFF
DNA: TGTGCCAGCAGCCAGGGAGACATGCATGAGCAGTTCTTC
J: TRBJ2-1
D: .
size: .
V: TRBV14
length: 13

CDR3: CASRDRTVVSGNTIYF
DNA: TGTGCCAGCAGGGATCGGACTGTCGTCTCTGGAAACACCATATATTTT
J: TRBJ1-3
D: .
size: .
V: TRBV9
length: 16

CDR3: CSAFRGDEQYF
DNA: TGCAGTGCTTTCAGGGGTGACGAGCAGTACTTC
J: TRBJ2-7
D: .
size: .
V: TRBV20-1
length: 11

CDR3: CASSPSAAGEGYGYTF
DNA: TGTGCCAGCTCACCATCCGCCGCGGGGGAGGGCTATGGCTACACCTTC
J: TRBJ1-2
D: .
size: .
V: TRBV18
length: 16

CDR3: CASSLGLGLAGGRDEQFF
DNA: TGCGCCAGCAGCTTGGGACTCGGACTAGCGGGGGGCCGCGATGAGCAGTTCTTC
J: TRBJ2-1
D: TRBD2
size: .
V: TRBV5-1
length: 18

CDR3: CASSPRLAGSAGELFF
DNA: TGTGCCAGCAGCCCCCGACTAGCCGGGAGTGCCGGGGAGCTGTTTTTT
J: TRBJ2-2
D: TRBD2
size: .
V: TRBV5-8
length: 16